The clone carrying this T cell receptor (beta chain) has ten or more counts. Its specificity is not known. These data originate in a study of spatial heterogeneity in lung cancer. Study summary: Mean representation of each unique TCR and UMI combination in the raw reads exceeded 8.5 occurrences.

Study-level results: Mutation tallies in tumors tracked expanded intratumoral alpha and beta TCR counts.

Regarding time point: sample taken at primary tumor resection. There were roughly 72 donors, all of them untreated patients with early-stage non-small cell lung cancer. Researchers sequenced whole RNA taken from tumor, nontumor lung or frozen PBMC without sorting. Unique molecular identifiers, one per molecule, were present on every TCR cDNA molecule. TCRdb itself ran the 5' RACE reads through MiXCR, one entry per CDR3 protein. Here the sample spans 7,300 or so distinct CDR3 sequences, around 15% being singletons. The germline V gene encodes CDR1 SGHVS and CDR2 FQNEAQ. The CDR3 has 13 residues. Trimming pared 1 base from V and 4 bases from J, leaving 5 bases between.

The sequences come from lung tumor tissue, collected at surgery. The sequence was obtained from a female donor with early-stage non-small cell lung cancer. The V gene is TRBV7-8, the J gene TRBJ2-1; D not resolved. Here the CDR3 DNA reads TGTGCCAGCAGCTTAGGCCGTTACAATGAGCAGTTCTTC. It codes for CASSLGRYNEQFF.